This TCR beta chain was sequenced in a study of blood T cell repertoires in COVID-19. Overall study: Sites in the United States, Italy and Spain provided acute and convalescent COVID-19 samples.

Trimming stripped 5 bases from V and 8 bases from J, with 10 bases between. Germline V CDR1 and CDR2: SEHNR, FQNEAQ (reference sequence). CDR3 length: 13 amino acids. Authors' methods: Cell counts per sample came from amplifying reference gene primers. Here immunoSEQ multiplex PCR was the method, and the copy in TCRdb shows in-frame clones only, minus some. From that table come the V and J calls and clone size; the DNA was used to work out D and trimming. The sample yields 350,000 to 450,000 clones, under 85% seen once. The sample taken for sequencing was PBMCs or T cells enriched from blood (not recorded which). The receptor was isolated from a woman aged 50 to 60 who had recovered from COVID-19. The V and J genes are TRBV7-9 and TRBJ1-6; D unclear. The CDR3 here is CASSQSRDSPLHF. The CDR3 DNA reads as TGTGCCAGCAGCCAATCCCGCGATTCACCCCTCCACTTT.